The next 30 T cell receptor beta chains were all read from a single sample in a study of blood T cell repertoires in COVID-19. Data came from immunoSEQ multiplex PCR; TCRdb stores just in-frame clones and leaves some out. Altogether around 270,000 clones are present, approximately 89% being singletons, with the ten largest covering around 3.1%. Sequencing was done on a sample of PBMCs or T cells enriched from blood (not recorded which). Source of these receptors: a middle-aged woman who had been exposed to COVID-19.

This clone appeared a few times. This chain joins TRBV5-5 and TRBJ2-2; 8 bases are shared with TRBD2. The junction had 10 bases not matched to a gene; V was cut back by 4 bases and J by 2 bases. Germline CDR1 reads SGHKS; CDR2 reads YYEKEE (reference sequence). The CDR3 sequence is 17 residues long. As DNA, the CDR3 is TGTGCCAGCAGCCGGTACTGGACTAGCTCTAACACCGGGGAGCTGTTTTTT. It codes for CASSRYWTSSNTGELFF.

CDR3 DNA sequence: TGTGCCAGCAGCTTACCTAACATTGGGGGACAGGGGAGCTCCTACAATGAGCAGTTCTTC. Protein sequence: CASSLPNIGGQGSSYNEQFF. V usage is TRBV7-8 and J usage is TRBJ2-1; TRBD1 aligns across 10 bases. Germline V gives CDR1 SGHVS, CDR2 FQNEAQ. V dropped 2 bases and J dropped 0; count of bases not matched to a gene: 13. This CDR3 region has 20 residues.

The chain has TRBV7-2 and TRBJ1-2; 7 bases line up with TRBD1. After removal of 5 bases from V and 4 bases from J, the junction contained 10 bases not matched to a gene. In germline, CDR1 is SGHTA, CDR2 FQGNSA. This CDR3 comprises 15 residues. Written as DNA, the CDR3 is TGTGCCAGCAGCGAAGCGACAGGGATGGTCTATGGCTACACCTTC. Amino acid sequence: CASSEATGMVYGYTF.

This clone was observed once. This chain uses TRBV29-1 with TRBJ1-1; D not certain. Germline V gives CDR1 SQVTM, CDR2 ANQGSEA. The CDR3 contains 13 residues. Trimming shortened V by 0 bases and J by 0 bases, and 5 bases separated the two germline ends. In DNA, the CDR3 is TGCAGCGTTGAAGACAGTATGAACACTGAAGCTTTCTTT. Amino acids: CSVEDSMNTEAFF.

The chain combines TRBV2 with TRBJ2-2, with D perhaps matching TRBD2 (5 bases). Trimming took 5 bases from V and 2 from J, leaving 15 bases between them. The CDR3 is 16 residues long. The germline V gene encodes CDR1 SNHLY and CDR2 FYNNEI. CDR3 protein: CASSTQWTVNTGELFF. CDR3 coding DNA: TGTGCCAGCAGTACCCAGTGGACTGTAAACACCGGGGAGCTGTTTTTT.

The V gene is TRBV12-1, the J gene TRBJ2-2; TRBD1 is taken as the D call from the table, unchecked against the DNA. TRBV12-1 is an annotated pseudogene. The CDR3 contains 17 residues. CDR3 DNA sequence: TGTGCCAGCAGCTTTAGGGGTTCTCACGGTTACACCGGGGAGCTGTTTTTT. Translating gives CASSFRGSHGYTGELFF.

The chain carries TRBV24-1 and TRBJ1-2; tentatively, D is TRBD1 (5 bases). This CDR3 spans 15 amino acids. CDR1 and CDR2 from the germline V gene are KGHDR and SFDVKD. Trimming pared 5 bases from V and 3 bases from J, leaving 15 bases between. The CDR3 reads CATSAHWGGDYGYTF. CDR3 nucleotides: TGTGCCACCAGTGCCCACTGGGGGGGAGACTATGGCTACACCTTC.

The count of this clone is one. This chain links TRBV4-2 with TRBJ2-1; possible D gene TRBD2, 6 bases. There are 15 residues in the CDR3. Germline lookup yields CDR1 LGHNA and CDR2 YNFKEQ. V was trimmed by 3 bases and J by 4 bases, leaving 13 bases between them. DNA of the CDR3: TGTGCCAGCAGCCACTTCCGGGCGGGGTACAATGAGCAGTTCTTC. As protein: CASSHFRAGYNEQFF.

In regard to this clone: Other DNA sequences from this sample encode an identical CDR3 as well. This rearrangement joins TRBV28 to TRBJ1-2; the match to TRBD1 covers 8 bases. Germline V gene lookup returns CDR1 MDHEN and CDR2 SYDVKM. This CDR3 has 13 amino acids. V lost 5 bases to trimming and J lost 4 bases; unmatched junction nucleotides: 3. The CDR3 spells CASSPTGGYGYTF. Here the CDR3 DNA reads TGTGCCAGCAGTCCTACAGGGGGCTATGGCTACACCTTC.

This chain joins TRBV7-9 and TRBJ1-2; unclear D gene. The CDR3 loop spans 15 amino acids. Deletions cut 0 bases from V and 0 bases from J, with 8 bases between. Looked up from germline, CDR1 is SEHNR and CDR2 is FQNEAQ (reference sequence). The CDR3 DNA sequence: TGTGCCAGCAGCTTAGCTTTAGATACTAACTATGGCTACACCTTC. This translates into CASSLALDTNYGYTF.

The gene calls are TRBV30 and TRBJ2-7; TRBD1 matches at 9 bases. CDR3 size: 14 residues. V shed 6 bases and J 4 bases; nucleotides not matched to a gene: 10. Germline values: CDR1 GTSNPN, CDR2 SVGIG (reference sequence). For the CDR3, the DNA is TGTGCCTGCTCCCAGGGGACAGGGACTTACGAGCAGTACTTC. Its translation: CACSQGTGTYEQYF.

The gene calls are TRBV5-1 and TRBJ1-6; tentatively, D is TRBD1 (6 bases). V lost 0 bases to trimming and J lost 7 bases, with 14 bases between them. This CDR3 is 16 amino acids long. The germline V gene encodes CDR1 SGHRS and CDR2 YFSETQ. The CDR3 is CASSLDGQNVNSPLHF. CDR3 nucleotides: TGCGCCAGCAGCTTGGATGGACAGAACGTAAATTCACCCCTCCACTTT.

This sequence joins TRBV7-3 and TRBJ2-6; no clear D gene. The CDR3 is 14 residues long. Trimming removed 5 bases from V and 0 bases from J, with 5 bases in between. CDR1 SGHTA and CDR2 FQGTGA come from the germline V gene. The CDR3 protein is CASSRDSGANVLTF. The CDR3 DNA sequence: TGTGCCAGCAGCCGAGACTCTGGGGCCAACGTCCTGACTTTC.

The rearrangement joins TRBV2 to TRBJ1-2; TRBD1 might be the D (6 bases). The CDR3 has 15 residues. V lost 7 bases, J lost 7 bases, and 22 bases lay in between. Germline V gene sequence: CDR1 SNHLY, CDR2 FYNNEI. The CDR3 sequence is CASTSAWGGWSGYTF. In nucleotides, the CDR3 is TGTGCCAGCACTTCGGCATGGGGGGGCTGGAGTGGCTACACCTTC. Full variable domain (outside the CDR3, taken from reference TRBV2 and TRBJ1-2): EPEVTQTPSHQVTQMGQEVILRCVPISNHLYFYWYRQILGQKVEFLVSFYNNEISEKSEIFDDQFSVERPDGSNFTLKIRSTKLEDSAMYFCASTSAWGGWSGYTFGSGTRLTVV.

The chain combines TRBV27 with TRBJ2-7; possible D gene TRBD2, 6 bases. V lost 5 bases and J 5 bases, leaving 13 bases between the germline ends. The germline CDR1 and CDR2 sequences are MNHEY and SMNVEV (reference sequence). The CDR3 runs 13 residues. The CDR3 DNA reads TGTGCCAGCAGTCTCTCGGGGGTGGACGAGCAGTACTTC. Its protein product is CASSLSGVDEQYF.

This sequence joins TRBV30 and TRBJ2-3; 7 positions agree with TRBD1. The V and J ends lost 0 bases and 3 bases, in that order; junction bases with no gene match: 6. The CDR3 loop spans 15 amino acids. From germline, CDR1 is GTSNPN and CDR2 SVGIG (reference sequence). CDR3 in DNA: TGTGCCTGGAGTGTACAGGGGTTGGGGACAGATACGCAGTATTTT. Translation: CAWSVQGLGTDTQYF.

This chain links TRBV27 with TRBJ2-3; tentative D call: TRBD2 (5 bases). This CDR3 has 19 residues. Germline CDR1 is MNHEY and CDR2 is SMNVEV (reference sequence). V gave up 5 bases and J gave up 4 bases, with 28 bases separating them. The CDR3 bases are TGTGCCAGCAGTCCTCTCCCCTTGACTTGGACTTTAATCCCAGATACGCAGTATTTT. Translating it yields CASSPLPLTWTLIPDTQYF.

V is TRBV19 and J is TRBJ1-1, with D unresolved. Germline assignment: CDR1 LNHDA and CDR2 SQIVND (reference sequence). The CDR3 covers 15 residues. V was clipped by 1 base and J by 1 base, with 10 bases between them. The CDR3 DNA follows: TGTGCCAGTAGTATAGTGCGGCAGAAGAACACTGAAGCTTTCTTT. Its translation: CASSIVRQKNTEAFF.

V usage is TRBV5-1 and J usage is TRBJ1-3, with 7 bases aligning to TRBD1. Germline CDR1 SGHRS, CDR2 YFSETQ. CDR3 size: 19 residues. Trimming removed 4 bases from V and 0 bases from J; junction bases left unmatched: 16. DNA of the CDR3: TGCGCCAGCAGCCGGCCGGACAGGCAAACGGACAACTCTGGAAACACCATATATTTT. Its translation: CASSRPDRQTDNSGNTIYF.

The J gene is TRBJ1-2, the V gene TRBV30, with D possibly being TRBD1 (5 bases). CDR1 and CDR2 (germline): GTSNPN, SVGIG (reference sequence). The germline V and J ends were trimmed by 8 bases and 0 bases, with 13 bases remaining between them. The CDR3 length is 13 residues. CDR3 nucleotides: TGTGCCCGCCTCAGGGTAGCTAACTATGGCTACACCTTC. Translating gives CARLRVANYGYTF.

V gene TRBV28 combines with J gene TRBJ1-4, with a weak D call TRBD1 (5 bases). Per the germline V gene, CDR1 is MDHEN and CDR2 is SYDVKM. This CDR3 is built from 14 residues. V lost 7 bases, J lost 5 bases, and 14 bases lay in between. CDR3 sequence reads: CASKIGGANEKLFF. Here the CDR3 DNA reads TGTGCCAGCAAAATTGGAGGGGCGAATGAAAAACTGTTTTTT.

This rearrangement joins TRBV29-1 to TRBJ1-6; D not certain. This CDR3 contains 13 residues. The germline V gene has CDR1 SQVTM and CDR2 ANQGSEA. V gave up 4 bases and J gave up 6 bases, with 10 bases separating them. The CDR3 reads CSVGNSGNSPLHF. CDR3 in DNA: TGCAGCGTTGGAAACAGTGGTAATTCACCCCTCCACTTT.

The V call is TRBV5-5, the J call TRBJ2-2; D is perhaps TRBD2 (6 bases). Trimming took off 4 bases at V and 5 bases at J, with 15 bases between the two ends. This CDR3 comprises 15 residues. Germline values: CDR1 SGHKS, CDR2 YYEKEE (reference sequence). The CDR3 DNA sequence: TGTGCCAGCAGCGTTCTAAGGAGGGGTACCGGGGAGCTGTTTTTT. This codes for CASSVLRRGTGELFF.

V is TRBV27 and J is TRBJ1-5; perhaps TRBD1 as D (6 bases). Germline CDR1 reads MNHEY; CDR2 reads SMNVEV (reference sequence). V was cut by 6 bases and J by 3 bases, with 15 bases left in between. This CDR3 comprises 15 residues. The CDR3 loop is CASRPGHIYNQPQHF. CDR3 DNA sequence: TGTGCCAGCAGGCCGGGACACATTTACAATCAGCCCCAGCATTTT.

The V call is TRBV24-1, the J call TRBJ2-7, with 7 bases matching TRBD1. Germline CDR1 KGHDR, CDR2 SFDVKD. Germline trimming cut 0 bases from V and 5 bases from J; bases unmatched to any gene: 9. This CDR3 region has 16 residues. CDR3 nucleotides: TGTGCCACCAGTGATTTGCTCAGGGGGTTCCCCCACGAGCAGTACGTC. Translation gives CATSDLLRGFPHEQYV.

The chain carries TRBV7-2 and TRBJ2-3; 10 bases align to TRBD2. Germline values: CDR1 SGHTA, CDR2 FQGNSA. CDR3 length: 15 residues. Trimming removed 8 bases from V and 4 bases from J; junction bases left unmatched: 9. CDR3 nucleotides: TGTGCCAGCGCAAAGCGGGGGGGCCGGGCAGATACGCAGTATTTT. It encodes CASAKRGGRADTQYF.

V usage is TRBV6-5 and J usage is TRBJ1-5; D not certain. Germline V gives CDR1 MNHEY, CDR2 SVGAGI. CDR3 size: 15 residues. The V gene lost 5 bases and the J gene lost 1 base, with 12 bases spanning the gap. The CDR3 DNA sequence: TGTGCCAGCAGTCGACATGCAGGAAGCAATCAGCCCCAGCATTTT. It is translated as CASSRHAGSNQPQHF.

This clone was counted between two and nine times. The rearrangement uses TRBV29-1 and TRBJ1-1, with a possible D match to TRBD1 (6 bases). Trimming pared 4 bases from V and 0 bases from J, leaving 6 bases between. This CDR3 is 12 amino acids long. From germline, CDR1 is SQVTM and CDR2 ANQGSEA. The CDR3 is CSVAGVNTEAFF. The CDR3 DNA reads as TGCAGCGTTGCAGGGGTGAACACTGAAGCTTTCTTT.

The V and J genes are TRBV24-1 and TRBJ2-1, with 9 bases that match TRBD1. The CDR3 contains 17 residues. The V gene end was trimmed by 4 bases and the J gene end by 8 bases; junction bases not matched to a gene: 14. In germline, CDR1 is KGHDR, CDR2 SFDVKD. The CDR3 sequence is CATSELRRGTGLDEQFF. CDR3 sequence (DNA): TGTGCCACCAGTGAGCTCCGTAGGGGGACAGGGTTGGATGAGCAGTTCTTC.

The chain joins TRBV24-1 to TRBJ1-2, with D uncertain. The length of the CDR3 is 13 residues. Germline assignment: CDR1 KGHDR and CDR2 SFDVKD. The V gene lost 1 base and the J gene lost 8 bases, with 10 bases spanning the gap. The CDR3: CATSDLAQRGYTF. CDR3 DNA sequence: TGTGCCACCAGTGATTTAGCCCAGCGGGGCTACACCTTC.